This T cell receptor beta chain was found in a study of cytotoxic CD8 clonotypes in ibrutinib-treated CLL. Across the study: The patient breakdown showed roughly 10 relapsed/refractory and about 16 treatment-naive cases, with fewer than 18 IGHV unmutated. Partial responses numbered around 25 and complete responses 2; after a median about 68 months, about 15 stayed remitted and approximately twelve progressed.

Trimming pared 7 bases from V and 9 bases from J, leaving 24 bases between. This CDR3 has 15 amino acids. Looked up from germline, CDR1 is LGHNT and CDR2 is FRNRAP. Profiling relied on immunoSEQ multiplex PCR, and the TCRdb table lists in-frame clones only, not all of them. The sample holds approximately 150,000 clones, 88% seen once. The source was PBMCs, collected at disease progression, from a patient treated with ibrutinib. The V call is TRBV12-5, the J call TRBJ1-1, with a weak D call TRBD1 (5 bases). The TCR comes from a human donor with chronic lymphocytic leukemia. CDR3 in amino acids: CASDIPGTPGSKAFF. CDR3 sequence (DNA): TGTGCTAGTGACATCCCGGGGACTCCAGGCTCTAAAGCTTTCTTT.